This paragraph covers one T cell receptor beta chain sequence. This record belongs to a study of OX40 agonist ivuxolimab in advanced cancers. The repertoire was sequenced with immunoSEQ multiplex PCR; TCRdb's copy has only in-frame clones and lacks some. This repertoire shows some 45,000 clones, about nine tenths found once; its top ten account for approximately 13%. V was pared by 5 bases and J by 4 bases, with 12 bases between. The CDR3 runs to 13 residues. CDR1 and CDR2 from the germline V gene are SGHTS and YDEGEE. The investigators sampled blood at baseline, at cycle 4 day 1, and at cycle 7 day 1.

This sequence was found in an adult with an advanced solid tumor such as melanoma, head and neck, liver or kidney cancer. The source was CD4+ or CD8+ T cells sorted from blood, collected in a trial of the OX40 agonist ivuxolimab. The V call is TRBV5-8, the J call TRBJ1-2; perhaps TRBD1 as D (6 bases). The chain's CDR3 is CASRPEGGYGYTF. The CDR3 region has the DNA TGTGCCAGCAGGCCTGAGGGGGGCTATGGCTACACCTTC.